This T cell receptor (beta chain) was obtained from a study of identical twins. As regards this clonotype: What it recognizes is unknown.

V lost 4 bases and J lost 2; bases outside the gene matches: 6. From germline, CDR1 is SGHNT and CDR2 YYREEE (reference sequence). The CDR3 loop spans 15 amino acids. Study-level findings and limits: The same donors were not followed; conclusions instead depended on cross-sectional statistical analysis. Twin-shared out-of-frame alpha sequences were enriched for low generation probability.

The authors used template switching to add a universal primer site and gave cDNA unique molecular identifiers. From the 5' RACE reads, TCRdb called clonotypes with MiXCR, one entry per CDR3 protein. The sample consists of 500,000 to 600,000 distinct CDR3 sequences, roughly 21% of them appearing once. This same sample was also taken into another study, of T cells expressing NK-cell markers. In that study: It was from sorted CD3+CD56+NKG2C+, CD3+CD56+NKG2C- and CD3+CD56-NKG2C+ T cells that TCR beta repertoires came.

The specimen sequenced was CD4+ T cells sorted from blood. The V gene is TRBV5-4, the J gene TRBJ2-1; the match to TRBD2 covers 7 bases. The clonotype originates from a woman aged 18-29 years in good health. In nucleotides, the CDR3 is TGTGCCAGCAGCGGCGCTAGCGGTCCCTACAATGAGCAGTTCTTC. Its translation is CASSGASGPYNEQFF.